Many counts were recorded for the clone carrying this TCR beta chain. Its matching antigen is unknown. Study observations and caveats: The TCR gene usage of tumor memory CD4+ T cells clustered together with blood and lymph node memory CD4+ cells and with lymph node naive CD4+ cells.

TCRdb recomputed calls from the 5' RACE reads with MiXCR, one row per CDR3 protein. The profile shows roughly 39,000 distinct CDR3 sequences, approximately 17% of them singletons. This receptor was identified in a female donor with breast cancer. Sequenced: naive CD4+ T cells sorted from a lymph node. Indicated subset: naive CD4+ T cells, CD4+CD45RA+CD25-.

The CDR3 loop reads CSAPGILEGPDTQYF. The CDR3, as DNA: TGCAGTGCTCCTGGGATCCTCGAAGGCCCAGATACGCAGTATTTT. The rearrangement uses TRBV20-1 and TRBJ2-3; D gene unclear. The CDR3 extends over 15 amino acids. V shed 5 bases and J shed 4 bases, with 19 bases lying between them. CDR1 and CDR2 from the germline V gene are DFQATT and SNEGSKA (reference sequence).